What follows are 23 T cell receptor beta chains derived from one specimen sequenced in a study of cytomegalovirus exposure and HLA in healthy donors. Primers: 60 Vbeta forward and 13 Jbeta reverse. Sequencing was performed with immunoSEQ multiplex PCR; in TCRdb, only in-frame clones are kept and a portion is missing. The table includes over 85,000 clones, around 80% detected once. Sequencing used PBMCs. All receptors come from a man aged 35-49 years in good health and CMV-seropositive.

The gene calls are TRBV14 and TRBJ1-3; D remains unclear. Trimming stripped 3 bases from V and 4 bases from J, with 10 bases between. The CDR3 consists of 14 residues. Germline-derived CDR1 and CDR2 are SGHDN and FVKESK. The CDR3 coding sequence is TGTGCCAGCAGCCACGGTCTGTCGGGAAACACCATATATTTT. It encodes CASSHGLSGNTIYF.

This chain joins TRBV28 and TRBJ2-2, with a possible D match to TRBD1 (5 bases). Germline V lookup: CDR1 MDHEN, CDR2 SYDVKM. Trimming removed 7 bases at V and 5 bases at J, with 17 bases between. The CDR3 spans 15 residues. In nucleotides, the CDR3 is TGTGCCAGCATTAAAGATCAGGGTCTAACCGGGGAGCTGTTTTTT. Its translation is CASIKDQGLTGELFF.

V gene TRBV5-6 combines with J gene TRBJ2-5; D may be TRBD1 (5 bases). CDR1 SGHDT and CDR2 YYEEEE come from the germline V gene. The CDR3 spans 14 residues. The V end was cut by 0 bases, the J end by 3 bases, with 9 bases between. In DNA form, the CDR3 reads TGTGCCAGCAGCTTGGGCAGGGTGGAAGAGACCCAGTACTTC. Translating gives CASSLGRVEETQYF.

This clone was picked up a small number of times. J is TRBJ2-7 and V is TRBV27; 9 nucleotides match TRBD1. CDR3 length: 16 residues. Germline CDR1 and CDR2: MNHEY and SMNVEV (reference sequence). V dropped 7 bases and J dropped 3; count of bases not matched to a gene: 13. The CDR3 reads CASKRTGTGNFYEQYF. The CDR3 DNA sequence: TGTGCCAGCAAAAGAACCGGGACAGGGAACTTCTACGAGCAGTACTTC.

This clone occurred once. The chain joins TRBV11-3 to TRBJ2-1, with 9 bases lining up with TRBD2. Trimming removed 0 bases from V and 0 bases from J; junction bases left unmatched: 6. The length of the CDR3 is 18 residues. Germline V gene data show CDR1 as SGHNT and CDR2 as YENEEA. CDR3 sequence: CASSLDGAGGPSYNEQFF. CDR3 DNA sequence: TGTGCCAGCAGCTTAGATGGGGCGGGGGGGCCCTCCTACAATGAGCAGTTCTTC.

This chain connects TRBV18 to TRBJ2-1, with TRBD2 matching over 16 bases. Trimming cost V 3 bases and J 8 bases; bases outside gene matches: 1. This CDR3 region has 15 residues. CDR1 KGHSH and CDR2 LQKENI come from the germline V gene. The CDR3 loop is CASSPGTSGGDEQFF. Written as DNA, the CDR3 is TGTGCCAGCTCACCCGGGACTAGCGGGGGGGATGAGCAGTTCTTC. The entire variable domain, with the rest obtained from reference TRBV18 and TRBJ2-1, is as follows: NAGVMQNPRHLVRRRGQEARLRCSPMKGHSHVYWYRQLPEEGLKFMVYLQKENIIDESGMPKERFSAEFPKEGPSILRIQQVVRGDSAAYFCASSPGTSGGDEQFFGPGTRLTVL.

The V and J genes are TRBV28 and TRBJ2-5; D unresolved. Trimming removed 3 bases at V and 4 bases at J, with 3 bases between. The CDR3 runs 11 residues. Germline lookup yields CDR1 MDHEN and CDR2 SYDVKM. CDR3 bases: TGTGCCAGCAGTTTTCGAGAGACCCAGTACTTC. Translation: CASSFRETQYF.

The chain joins TRBV6-5 to TRBJ1-2; 7 nucleotides align to TRBD1. CDR1 is MNHEY and CDR2 is SVGAGI in the germline V gene. This CDR3 contains 12 residues. After removal of 7 bases from V and 8 bases from J, the junction contained 7 bases not matched to a gene. This CDR3 is CASKTGRDGYTF. CDR3 nucleotide sequence: TGTGCCAGCAAGACAGGGCGAGACGGCTACACCTTC.

The CDR3 region has the DNA TGTGCCATCAGTGAGAACAACAGGGGGCAAGGAGGCTACACCTTC. Protein sequence: CAISENNRGQGGYTF. The chain carries TRBV10-3 and TRBJ1-2, with 9 nucleotides matching TRBD1. V gave up 2 bases and J gave up 8 bases; unmatched junction bases: 9. The CDR3 contains 15 residues. Per the germline V gene, CDR1 is ENHRY and CDR2 is SYGVKD.

This rearrangement joins TRBV6-1 to TRBJ1-5, with no clear D. CDR3 length: 13 residues. The germline V gene has CDR1 MNHNS and CDR2 SASEGT. Trimming left V 7 bases short and J 3 bases short, with 10 bases between. The CDR3 spells CASTLRDNQPQHF. The CDR3 nucleotides read TGTGCCAGCACTTTGAGGGACAATCAGCCCCAGCATTTT.

The CDR3 loop reads CASSLEQGVRETQYF. The CDR3 DNA reads as TGTGCCAGCAGCTTAGAACAGGGAGTTCGAGAGACCCAGTACTTC. The chain employs TRBV11-1 and TRBJ2-5; tentatively, D is TRBD1 (6 bases). This CDR3 comprises 15 residues. The V gene lost 1 base and the J gene lost 4 bases, with 13 bases spanning the gap. CDR1 is SGHAT and CDR2 is FQDESV in the germline V gene (reference sequence).

The J gene is TRBJ1-2, the V gene TRBV9, with 7 bases aligning to TRBD1. Germline CDR1 and CDR2: SGDLS and YYNGEE. Trimming at V came to 4 bases and at J to 6 bases, leaving 9 bases not matched to a gene. The CDR3 totals 14 residues. CDR3 region: CASSPGTDKNGYTF. Written as DNA, the CDR3 is TGTGCCAGCAGCCCCGGGACAGATAAGAATGGCTACACCTTC.

The chain combines TRBV9 with TRBJ1-6; D possibly corresponds to TRBD1 (5 bases). V shed 3 bases and J shed 2 bases, with 9 bases lying between them. This CDR3 has 15 amino acids. Germline CDR1 reads SGDLS; CDR2 reads YYNGEE. The CDR3, as DNA: TGTGCCAGCAGCGAAGGAGGGGCCTATAATTCACCCCTCCACTTT. Translation: CASSEGGAYNSPLHF.

Only one count was recorded for this clone. The chain has TRBV2 and TRBJ1-5, with 9 nucleotides matching TRBD1. With V trimmed by 4 bases and J by 5 bases, 3 bases remained unmatched. Per the germline V gene, CDR1 is SNHLY and CDR2 is FYNNEI. There are 14 residues in the CDR3. The DNA of the CDR3 is TGTGCCAGCAGTGTCGGGACAGGGTATCAGCCCCAGCATTTT. This encodes CASSVGTGYQPQHF.

The rearrangement links TRBV2 to TRBJ2-3, with TRBD2 identical over 8 bases. In germline, CDR1 is SNHLY, CDR2 FYNNEI. The CDR3 contains 15 residues. V trimming: 4 bases; J trimming: 5 bases; junction bases outside the gene matches: 8. The CDR3: CASSVDGGAGDTQYF. The CDR3 coding sequence is TGTGCCAGCAGTGTCGACGGGGGGGCGGGAGATACGCAGTATTTT.

The chain couples TRBV4-1 to TRBJ1-2, with 7 nucleotides matching TRBD1. V was clipped by 1 base and J by 0 bases; unmatched bases: 2. CDR3 length: 15 residues. From germline, CDR1 is MGHRA and CDR2 YSYEKL. CDR3 protein: CASSQAGTANYGYTF. In nucleotides, the CDR3 is TGCGCCAGCAGCCAAGCTGGGACAGCTAACTATGGCTACACCTTC.

The chain links TRBV13 to TRBJ2-5; D is possibly TRBD2 (5 bases). There are 16 residues in the CDR3. Germline V CDR1 and CDR2: PRHDT, FYEKMQ (reference sequence). Deletions cut 2 bases from V and 2 bases from J, with 15 bases between. The CDR3 nucleotides are TGTGCCAGCAGCTTATATATGGGTAGAGGGCAAGAGACCCAGTACTTC. Amino acids: CASSLYMGRGQETQYF.

The J gene is TRBJ2-1, the V gene TRBV5-4, with unresolved D. Germline lookup yields CDR1 SGHNT and CDR2 YYREEE (reference sequence). CDR3 length: 14 residues. Trimming stripped 2 bases from V and 1 base from J, with 7 bases between. This chain's CDR3 is CASSLEPSYNEQFF. DNA for the CDR3: TGTGCCAGCAGCTTAGAGCCGTCCTACAATGAGCAGTTCTTC.

The J gene is TRBJ2-5, the V gene TRBV10-1; 8 bases are shared with TRBD1. This CDR3 is built from 16 residues. Germline CDR1 is WNHNN and CDR2 is SYGVQD (reference sequence). Losses at the gene ends were 3 bases for V and 5 bases for J; bases not matched to a gene: 11. The CDR3 reads CASSDFPRGREETQYF. In DNA, the CDR3 is TGCGCCAGCAGTGATTTTCCCAGGGGGCGTGAGGAGACCCAGTACTTC.

This chain connects TRBV14 to TRBJ2-3; 10 positions agree with TRBD2. With 0 bases clipped from V and 1 base from J, the junction kept 4 bases outside the gene matches. This CDR3 is built from 17 residues. Looked up from germline, CDR1 is SGHDN and CDR2 is FVKESK. The CDR3: CASSQDVLAGGTDTQYF. As DNA, the CDR3 is TGTGCCAGCAGCCAAGATGTCCTAGCGGGAGGCACAGATACGCAGTATTTT.

The J gene is TRBJ2-3, the V gene TRBV11-3; possibly TRBD2 for D (6 bases). CDR3 length: 15 residues. Germline V CDR1 and CDR2: SGHNT, YENEEA. Trimming pared 4 bases from V and 6 bases from J, leaving 17 bases between. The CDR3 DNA reads as TGTGCCAGCAGCTCTCACTTACTGGGAGGTGATACGCAGTATTTT. Translated: CASSSHLLGGDTQYF.

The V call is TRBV19, the J call TRBJ2-1; TRBD2 matches at 13 bases. Unmatched junction bases numbered 10, after V lost 4 bases and J lost 4 bases. CDR1 is LNHDA and CDR2 is SQIVND in the germline V gene (reference sequence). This CDR3 comprises 18 residues. The CDR3 DNA reads TGTGCCAGTAGTACCTCCCTAGCGACTAGCGGGAGGTACAATGAGCAGTTCTTC. Its protein is CASSTSLATSGRYNEQFF.

V and J are TRBV10-3 and TRBJ2-3; 7 bases match TRBD1. Germline CDR1 and CDR2: ENHRY and SYGVKD. The V and J ends lost 4 bases and 0 bases, in that order; junction bases with no gene match: 4. The length of the CDR3 is 15 residues. The CDR3 region is CAISGGTESTDTQYF. For the CDR3, the DNA is TGTGCCATCAGTGGGGGGACAGAGAGCACAGATACGCAGTATTTT.